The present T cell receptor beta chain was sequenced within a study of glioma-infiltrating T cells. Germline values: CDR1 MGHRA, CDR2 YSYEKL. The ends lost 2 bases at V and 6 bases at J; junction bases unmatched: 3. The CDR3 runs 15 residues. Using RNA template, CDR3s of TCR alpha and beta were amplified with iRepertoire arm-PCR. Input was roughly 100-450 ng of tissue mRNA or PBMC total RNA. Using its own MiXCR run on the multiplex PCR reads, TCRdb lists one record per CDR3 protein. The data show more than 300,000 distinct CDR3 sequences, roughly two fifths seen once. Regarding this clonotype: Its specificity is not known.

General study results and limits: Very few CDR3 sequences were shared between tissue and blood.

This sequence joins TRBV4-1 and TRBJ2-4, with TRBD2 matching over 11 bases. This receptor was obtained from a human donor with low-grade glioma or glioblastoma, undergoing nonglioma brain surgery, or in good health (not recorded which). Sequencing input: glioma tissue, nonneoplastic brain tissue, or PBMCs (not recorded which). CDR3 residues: CASSQPGLAVNIQYF. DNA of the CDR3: TGCGCCAGCAGCCAACCGGGACTAGCGGTAAACATTCAGTACTTC.